Presented here are 10 T cell receptor beta chains from one specimen sequenced in a study of Ad26.COV2.S vaccination and SARS-CoV-2 variants. Treatment of the sample: around 19 received Ad26.COV2.S at low or high dose, single or two shots; about five received placebo; per-sample allocation not given. Sampling happened 63 days after the first vaccine or placebo injection. Profiled with immunoSEQ multiplex PCR; TCRdb holds only in-frame clones, not every one. Among 350,000 to 450,000 clones, about 83% were seen once, and the ten largest hold 7.4%. The source material was peripheral blood, sampled in a trial of Ad26.COV2.S vaccine versus placebo. The source is a person aged 18 to 65 who received the Ad26.COV2.S COVID-19 vaccine or a placebo.

The chain combines TRBV2 with TRBJ1-2; possible D gene TRBD1, 6 bases. The V gene lost 4 bases and the J gene lost 5 bases, with 14 bases spanning the gap. This CDR3 spans 14 amino acids. CDR1 SNHLY and CDR2 FYNNEI come from the germline V gene. The CDR3 region has the DNA TGTGCCAGCAGTGTTGCCAGGGGAGTTTATGGCTACACCTTC. It yields the protein CASSVARGVYGYTF.

V and J are TRBV9 and TRBJ2-2; 14 bases agree with TRBD2. This CDR3 contains 15 residues. Germline V lookup: CDR1 SGDLS, CDR2 YYNGEE. V shed 7 bases and J 6 bases; nucleotides not matched to a gene: 5. As DNA, the CDR3 is TGTGCCAGCCGACTAGCGGGAGGGCCCGCCGGGGAGCTGTTTTTT. This encodes CASRLAGGPAGELFF.

This clone appeared a few times. The V gene is TRBV9, the J gene TRBJ2-7; D not resolved. Germline values: CDR1 SGDLS, CDR2 YYNGEE. The CDR3 is made up of 13 amino acids. Trimming cost V 0 bases and J 7 bases, with 11 bases left between them. The CDR3 DNA is TGTGCCAGCAGCGTAGGAGCTACTCAGGAGCAGTACTTC. This translates into CASSVGATQEQYF.

Details on this clone: A much larger clone differs by one base, so this may be a read error. The sample holds other DNA sequences that translate to the same CDR3. The chain couples TRBV27 to TRBJ2-3; D gene unclear. Germline V gives CDR1 MNHEY, CDR2 SMNVEV (reference sequence). Trimming took 3 bases from V and 6 from J, leaving 4 bases between them. The CDR3 loop spans 11 amino acids. The CDR3: CASSFGDTQYF. The CDR3 nucleotides read TGTGCCAGCAGTTTTGGGGATACGCAGTATTTT.

In DNA form, the CDR3 reads TGCGCCAGCAGCCAAGGGACGGCCGTCTACAATGAGCAGTTCTTC. This encodes CASSQGTAVYNEQFF. The genes are TRBV4-1 and TRBJ2-1; D is uncertain. There are 15 residues in the CDR3. Trimming removed 1 base from V and 3 bases from J, with 10 bases in between. Germline loops: CDR1 MGHRA, CDR2 YSYEKL.

This clone was observed once. The CDR3 DNA sequence: TGTGCCAGCAGGGACCCGGGTCGGTCCGGAAACACCATATATTTT. Its protein product is CASRDPGRSGNTIYF. The chain combines TRBV6-5 with TRBJ1-3; D is ambiguous. The CDR3 contains 15 residues. In germline, CDR1 is MNHEY, CDR2 SVGAGI. Trimming took off 6 bases at V and 4 bases at J, with 16 bases between the two ends.

The chain links TRBV11-3 to TRBJ2-7; 8 bases agree with TRBD2. The V segment lost 3 bases and the J segment 4 bases; nucleotides outside the gene matches: 11. The germline V gene encodes CDR1 SGHNT and CDR2 YENEEA. The CDR3 is 16 amino acids. The DNA of the CDR3 is TGTGCCAGCAGCTTTAATCGCCGGGGGGGGTATTACGAGCAGTACTTC. Protein product: CASSFNRRGGYYEQYF.

V and J are TRBV25-1 and TRBJ1-2, with unresolved D. The CDR3 loop spans 14 amino acids. CDR1 and CDR2 from the germline V gene are MGHDK and SYGVNS. V was trimmed by 3 bases and J by 1 base, leaving 9 bases between them. Here the CDR3 reads CASSDVGINYGYTF. For the CDR3, the DNA is TGTGCCAGCAGTGATGTAGGAATTAACTATGGCTACACCTTC.

V gene TRBV6-4 combines with J gene TRBJ2-2, with D unresolved. CDR3 size: 11 residues. V lost 4 bases and J lost 8, with 5 bases in between. The germline V gene has CDR1 MRHNA and CDR2 SNTAGT. The DNA for the CDR3 is TGTGCCAGCAGTGCCTCAGGGGAGCTGTTTTTT. Protein product: CASSASGELFF.

This chain connects TRBV5-1 to TRBJ2-1; D gene unclear. V was cut by 0 bases and J by 5 bases, with 9 bases left in between. The CDR3 has 14 amino acids. CDR1 is SGHRS and CDR2 is YFSETQ in the germline V gene. Written as DNA, the CDR3 is TGCGCCAGCAGCTTGGACAGTGGTGACAATGAGCAGTTCTTC. As protein: CASSLDSGDNEQFF.